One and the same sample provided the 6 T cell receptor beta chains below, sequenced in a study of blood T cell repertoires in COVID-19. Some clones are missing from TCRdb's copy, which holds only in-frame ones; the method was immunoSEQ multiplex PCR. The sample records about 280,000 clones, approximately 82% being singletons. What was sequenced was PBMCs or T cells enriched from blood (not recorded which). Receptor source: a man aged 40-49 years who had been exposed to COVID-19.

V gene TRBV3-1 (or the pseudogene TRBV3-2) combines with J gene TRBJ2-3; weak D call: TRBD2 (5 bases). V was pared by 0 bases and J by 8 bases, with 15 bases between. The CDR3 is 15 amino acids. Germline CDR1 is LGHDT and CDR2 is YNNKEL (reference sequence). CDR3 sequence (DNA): TGTGCCAGCAGCCAAGACTCAAGCCCCGCGGGTACGCAGTATTTT. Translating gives CASSQDSSPAGTQYF.

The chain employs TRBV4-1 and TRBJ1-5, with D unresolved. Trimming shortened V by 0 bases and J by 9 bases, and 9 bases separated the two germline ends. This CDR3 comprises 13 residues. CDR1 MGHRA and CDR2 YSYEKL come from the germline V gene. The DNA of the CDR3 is TGCGCCAGCAGCCAAGATGGGAGGATGCCCCAGCATTTT. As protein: CASSQDGRMPQHF.

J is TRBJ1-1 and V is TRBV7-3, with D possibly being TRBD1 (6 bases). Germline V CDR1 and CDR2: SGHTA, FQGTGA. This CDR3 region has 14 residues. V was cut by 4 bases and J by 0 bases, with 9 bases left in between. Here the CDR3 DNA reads TGTGCCAGCAGCTCGCAGGGGATGAACACTGAAGCTTTCTTT. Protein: CASSSQGMNTEAFF. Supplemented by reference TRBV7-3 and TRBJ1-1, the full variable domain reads GAGVSQTPSNKVTEKGKYVELRCDPISGHTALYWYRQSLGQGPEFLIYFQGTGAADDSGLPNDRFFAVRPEGSVSTLKIQRTERGDSAVYLCASSSQGMNTEAFFGQGTRLTVV.

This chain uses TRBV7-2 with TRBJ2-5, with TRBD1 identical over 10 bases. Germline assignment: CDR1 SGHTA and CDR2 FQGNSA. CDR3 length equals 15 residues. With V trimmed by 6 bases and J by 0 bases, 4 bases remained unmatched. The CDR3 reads CASRGQGNYQETQYF. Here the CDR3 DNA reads TGTGCCAGCAGGGGACAGGGGAACTACCAAGAGACCCAGTACTTC.

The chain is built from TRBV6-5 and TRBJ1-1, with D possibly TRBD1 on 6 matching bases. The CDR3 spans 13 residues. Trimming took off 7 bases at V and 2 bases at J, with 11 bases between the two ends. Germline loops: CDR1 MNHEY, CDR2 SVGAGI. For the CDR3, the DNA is TGTGCCAGCACCCGGACAGTAAACACTGAAGCTTTCTTT. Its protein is CASTRTVNTEAFF.

In DNA form, the CDR3 reads TGTGCCAGTGGGGCTCGTATGAACACTGAAGCTTTCTTT. It codes for CASGARMNTEAFF. V is TRBV2 and J is TRBJ1-1; D possibly corresponds to TRBD1 (5 bases). CDR3 size: 13 residues. CDR1 is SNHLY, CDR2 FYNNEI, per germline. The V end was cut by 9 bases, the J end by 0 bases, with 11 bases between. Full variable domain (outside the CDR3, taken from reference TRBV2 and TRBJ1-1): EPEVTQTPSHQVTQMGQEVILRCVPISNHLYFYWYRQILGQKVEFLVSFYNNEISEKSEIFDDQFSVERPDGSNFTLKIRSTKLEDSAMYFCASGARMNTEAFFGQGTRLTVV.